This entry lists 2 T cell receptor beta chains sequenced from one sample in a study of response to subunit inactivated influenza vaccine. One entry per CDR3 protein results from TCRdb running MiXCR on the RT-PCR reads. Altogether hundreds of thousands of distinct CDR3 sequences are present, 18% being singletons, with the ten largest covering approximately 10%. Sequences were derived from PBMCs from blood, sampled 5 days after vaccination. These TCRs come from a man aged 45-60 years who received an inactivated influenza vaccine.

This clonotype was observed at least ten times. V usage is TRBV4-3 and J usage is TRBJ2-1; D is perhaps TRBD2 (6 bases). The CDR3 has 16 residues. V lost 0 bases to trimming and J lost 5 bases, with 14 bases between them. Germline V gene sequence: CDR1 LGHNA, CDR2 YSLEER. The CDR3 nucleotides are TGCGCCAGCAGCCAAGATAGTTGGACTACGAACAATGAGCAGTTCTTC. Encoded protein: CASSQDSWTTNNEQFF.

The sample holds a few counts of this clonotype. V usage is TRBV10-3 and J usage is TRBJ2-7; 8 bases fit TRBD2. Unmatched junction bases numbered 4, after V lost 1 base and J lost 2 bases. The germline CDR1 and CDR2 sequences are ENHRY and SYGVKD. This CDR3 has 15 residues. This chain's CDR3 is CAISEFTGGPYEQYF. The CDR3 bases are TGTGCCATCAGTGAGTTTACGGGAGGGCCCTACGAGCAGTACTTC.